This is a list of T cell receptor beta chains from one sample in a study of immune cell composition in non-small cell lung cancer. Clones were read by immunoSEQ multiplex PCR, and TCRdb kept only the in-frame ones, dropping some. Of about 5,300 clones in the sample, 70% to 90% were seen once. Sequencing input: non-adjacent lung tissue. Every receptor here comes from a human donor with non-small cell lung cancer. Some clones in this sample may be carry-over from other donors' samples. The CDR3 runs from the conserved cysteine through the conserved F or W. A D gene is named only where the DNA matches it firmly. Size is stated for part of the rows, as once, few or many counts, or as a class when the clone is expanded.

14	TRBJ1-1	.	TRBV7-9	TRBD1	CASSPGQGQWEAFF	TGTGCCAGCAGCCCCGGACAGGGACAGTGGGAAGCTTTCTTT
15	TRBJ1-5	.	TRBV19	TRBD1	CASSITGQGGQPQHF	TGTGCCAGTAGTATAACGGGACAGGGGGGTCAGCCCCAGCATTTT
15	TRBJ1-6	.	TRBV18	.	CASSPDSRYNSPLHF	TGTGCCAGCTCACCAGACAGCCGCTATAATTCACCCCTCCACTTT
15	TRBJ1-2	.	TRBV5-6	.	CASSLVGRAKDGYTF	TGTGCCAGCAGCTTGGTTGGCAGGGCAAAGGACGGCTACACCTTC
16	TRBJ2-7	.	TRBV6-5	TRBD1	CASSSGGTGFNYEQYF	TGTGCCAGCAGTTCCGGGGGGACAGGGTTCAACTACGAGCAGTACTTC
15	TRBJ2-1	.	TRBV27	.	CASSLNLARYNEQFF	TGTGCCAGCAGTTTAAACCTGGCCCGTTACAATGAGCAGTTCTTC
16	TRBJ2-3	.	TRBV6-1	.	CASSEGVGRATDTQYF	TGTGCCAGCAGTGAAGGAGTCGGGAGAGCAACAGATACGCAGTATTTT
14	TRBJ1-4	.	TRBV28	.	CASSEDTLNEKLFF	TGTGCCAGCAGTGAGGACACCCTTAATGAAAAACTGTTTTTT
13	TRBJ1-1	.	TRBV29-1	.	CSVEEEGSTEAFF	TGCAGCGTTGAAGAGGAGGGTAGCACTGAAGCTTTCTTT
13	TRBJ2-1	.	TRBV2	.	CASTGVGYNEQFF	TGTGCCAGCACGGGAGTGGGTTACAATGAGCAGTTCTTC
14	TRBJ2-1	once	TRBV2	TRBD1	CASSRDSSYNEQFF	TGTGCCAGCAGTCGGGACAGTTCTTACAATGAGCAGTTCTTC
14	TRBJ1-5	.	TRBV28	.	CASRTEPINQPQHF	TGTGCCAGCAGAACCGAGCCCATCAATCAGCCCCAGCATTTT
14	TRBJ1-2	.	TRBV11-2	.	CASSVPRGLRGYTF	TGTGCCAGCAGCGTCCCCAGGGGATTACGTGGCTACACCTTC
16	TRBJ2-7	.	TRBV2	TRBD2	CASRRLAGPPPYEQYF	TGTGCCAGCCGGCGGCTAGCGGGACCTCCCCCCTACGAGCAGTACTTC
12	TRBJ2-1	.	TRBV10-3	.	CAISEGSNEQFF	TGTGCCATCAGTGAGGGGAGTAATGAGCAGTTCTTC
15	TRBJ1-5	.	TRBV18	TRBD1	CASSSAEGAFQPQHF	TGTGCCAGCTCATCGGCTGAGGGGGCATTCCAGCCCCAGCATTTT
18	TRBJ1-1	once	TRBV7-9	.	CASSLALGEAAPNTEAFF	TGTGCCAGCAGCTTAGCGCTCGGGGAGGCGGCACCGAACACTGAAGCTTTCTTT
13	TRBJ1-1	.	TRBV10-3	TRBD1	CATRDRGEAEAFF	TGTGCCACGAGGGACAGGGGGGAGGCTGAAGCTTTCTTT
15	TRBJ2-5	.	TRBV5-1	.	CASSLAGTPQETQYF	TGCGCCAGCAGCTTAGCCGGGACTCCCCAAGAGACCCAGTACTTC
14	TRBJ2-1	.	TRBV29-1	TRBD2	CSVEAGEHYNEQFF	TGCAGCGTCGAAGCGGGAGAGCACTACAATGAGCAGTTCTTC
13	TRBJ1-1	.	TRBV29-1	.	CSVGQGWYAEAFF	TGCAGCGTGGGGCAGGGGTGGTACGCTGAAGCTTTCTTT
15	TRBJ2-7	.	TRBV28	.	CASSTTDPEHYEQYF	TGTGCCAGCAGCACTACCGATCCCGAGCACTACGAGCAGTACTTC
14	TRBJ2-7	.	TRBV5-5	.	CASSLGGNSYEQYF	TGTGCCAGCAGCTTGGGTGGCAATTCCTACGAGCAGTACTTC
13	TRBJ2-2	.	TRBV2	TRBD1	CASSVQGAVELFF	TGTGCCAGCAGTGTACAGGGGGCTGTGGAGCTGTTTTTT
13	TRBJ2-7	.	TRBV5-8	TRBD2	CASSTRGSGEQYF	TGTGCCAGCAGCACCCGCGGGAGCGGCGAGCAGTACTTC
12	TRBJ1-3	.	TRBV12-5	.	CASGQGWNTIYF	TGTGCTAGTGGACAGGGTTGGAACACCATATATTTT
15	TRBJ2-3	.	TRBV4-3	TRBD1	CASSHDRAGTDTQYF	TGCGCCAGCAGCCACGACAGGGCGGGCACAGATACGCAGTATTTT
13	TRBJ2-7	once	TRBV18	.	CASSPARDYEQYF	TGTGCCAGCTCACCAGCCAGGGACTACGAGCAGTACTTC
14	TRBJ1-1	.	TRBV5-6	.	CASSPLLPGTEAFF	TGTGCCAGCAGCCCCTTGTTGCCGGGGACTGAAGCTTTCTTT
15	TRBJ1-5	once	TRBV19	TRBD1	CASSNRGIGRQPQHF	TGTGCCAGTAGTAACAGGGGAATCGGCCGTCAGCCCCAGCATTTT
15	TRBJ2-2	.	TRBV15	.	CATSRDLTFTGELFF	TGTGCCACCAGCAGAGATCTGACTTTCACCGGGGAGCTGTTTTTT
15	TRBJ1-2	.	TRBV2	.	CASSLIQGRGNGYTF	TGTGCCAGCAGTTTGATCCAGGGCCGCGGCAATGGCTACACCTTC
14	TRBJ2-1	.	TRBV25-1	.	CASSDGGYNNEQFF	TGTGCCAGCAGTGATGGGGGGTACAACAATGAGCAGTTCTTC
14	TRBJ2-3	few	TRBV29-1	.	CSVELGANTDTQYF	TGCAGCGTTGAGCTAGGGGCTAACACAGATACGCAGTATTTT
15	TRBJ2-3	.	TRBV28	TRBD2	CASSLVRGGTDTQYF	TGTGCCAGCAGTTTGGTTCGGGGGGGCACAGATACGCAGTATTTT
14	TRBJ2-7	.	TRBV5-1	TRBD1	CASSSGQSSYEQYF	TGCGCCAGCAGCTCGGGACAGAGTTCCTACGAGCAGTACTTC
13	TRBJ1-1	.	TRBV18	.	CASSPPDSTEAFF	TGTGCCAGCTCACCCCCGGACAGCACTGAAGCTTTCTTT
14	TRBJ2-5	.	TRBV28	TRBD1	CASSSRQGAQTQYF	TGTGCCAGCAGTTCCAGACAGGGGGCGCAGACCCAGTACTTC
13	TRBJ2-1	.	TRBV9	.	CASSAGLYNEQFF	TGTGCCAGCAGCGCCGGACTGTACAATGAGCAGTTCTTC
15	TRBJ1-2	once	TRBV30	.	CAWSLPRLPGYGYTF	TGTGCCTGGAGCCTGCCCCGGTTGCCGGGCTATGGCTACACCTTC